This T cell receptor (beta chain) appears in the sequencing data of a study of T cell repertoires in cytomegalovirus infection. Study context: Public TCR beta signatures indicated both CMV infection and matching HLA type. Overall study results and limits: It was HLA-C-restricted CMV-specific TCR beta clonotypes that dominated the response ex vivo. Public TCR beta family frequency separated CMV-and-HLA carriers, including in an independent cohort.

On this clonotype itself: What it binds is unknown.

From the reads, TCRdb called clonotypes with MiXCR, one entry per CDR3 protein. Altogether 290,000 or so distinct CDR3 sequences are present, 20% to 30% being singletons, with the ten largest covering roughly 14%. CDR3 length: 15 amino acids. V was clipped by 7 bases and J by 6 bases; unmatched bases: 15. Germline CDR1 reads DFQATT; CDR2 reads SNEGSKA (reference sequence). The genes are TRBV20-1 and TRBJ2-1; 7 bases are a match to TRBD2. This receptor was obtained from a human donor in good health (CMV status not recorded). Some clones in this sample may be carry-over from other donors' samples. Specimen: PBMCs. The CDR3 reads CSVTLSRDYGNEQFF. The CDR3 DNA reads TGCAGTGTTACACTGAGCCGGGACTACGGCAATGAGCAGTTCTTC.